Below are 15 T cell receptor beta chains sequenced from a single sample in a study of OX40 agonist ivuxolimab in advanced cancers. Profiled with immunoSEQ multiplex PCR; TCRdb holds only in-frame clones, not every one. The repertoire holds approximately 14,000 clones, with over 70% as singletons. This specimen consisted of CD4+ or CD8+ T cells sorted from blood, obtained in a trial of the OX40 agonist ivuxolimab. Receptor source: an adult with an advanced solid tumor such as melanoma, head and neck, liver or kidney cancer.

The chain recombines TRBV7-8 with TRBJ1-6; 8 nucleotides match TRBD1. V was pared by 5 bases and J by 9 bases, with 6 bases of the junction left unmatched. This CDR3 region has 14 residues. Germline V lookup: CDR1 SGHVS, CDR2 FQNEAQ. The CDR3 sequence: CASSPGTGSSPLHF. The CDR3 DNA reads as TGTGCCAGCAGCCCTGGGACAGGCTCTTCACCCCTCCACTTT.

CDR3 loop: CASSLAGGTYEQYF. In DNA, the CDR3 is TGTGCCAGCAGTTTAGCGGGGGGAACCTACGAGCAGTACTTC. The chain combines TRBV27 with TRBJ2-7; 8 bases match TRBD2. CDR3 size: 14 residues. V was pared by 2 bases and J by 2 bases, with 2 bases of the junction left unmatched. The germline V gene has CDR1 MNHEY and CDR2 SMNVEV (reference sequence).

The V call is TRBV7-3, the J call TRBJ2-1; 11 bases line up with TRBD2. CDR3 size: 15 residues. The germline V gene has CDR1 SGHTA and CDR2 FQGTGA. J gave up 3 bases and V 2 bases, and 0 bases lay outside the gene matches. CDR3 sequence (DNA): TGTGCCAGCAGCTTAGGACTAGCGGGCTACAATGAGCAGTTCTTC. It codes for CASSLGLAGYNEQFF.

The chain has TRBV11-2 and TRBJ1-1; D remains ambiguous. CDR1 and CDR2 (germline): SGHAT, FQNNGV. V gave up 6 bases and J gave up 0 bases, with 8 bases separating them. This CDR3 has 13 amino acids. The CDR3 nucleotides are TGTGCCAGCAGGGGCGCCATGAACACTGAAGCTTTCTTT. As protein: CASRGAMNTEAFF.

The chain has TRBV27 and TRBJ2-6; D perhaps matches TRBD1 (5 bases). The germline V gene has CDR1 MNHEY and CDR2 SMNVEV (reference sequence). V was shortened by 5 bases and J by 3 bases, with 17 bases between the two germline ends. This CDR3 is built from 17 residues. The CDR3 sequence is CASSALTQGGGANVLTF. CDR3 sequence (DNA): TGTGCCAGCAGTGCGTTGACCCAGGGTGGTGGGGCCAACGTCCTGACTTTC.

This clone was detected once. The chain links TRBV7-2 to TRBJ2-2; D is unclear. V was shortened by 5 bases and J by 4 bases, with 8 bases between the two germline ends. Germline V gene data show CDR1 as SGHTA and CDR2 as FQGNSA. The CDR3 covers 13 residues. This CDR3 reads CASSPNPTGELFF. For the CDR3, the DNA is TGTGCCAGCAGCCCCAACCCCACCGGGGAGCTGTTTTTT.

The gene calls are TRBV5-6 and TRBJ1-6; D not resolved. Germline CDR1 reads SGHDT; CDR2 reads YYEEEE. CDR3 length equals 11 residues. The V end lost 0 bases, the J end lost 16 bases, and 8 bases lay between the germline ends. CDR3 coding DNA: TGTGCCAGCAGCTTGGGCAGTCGACTCCACTTT. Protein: CASSLGSRLHF.

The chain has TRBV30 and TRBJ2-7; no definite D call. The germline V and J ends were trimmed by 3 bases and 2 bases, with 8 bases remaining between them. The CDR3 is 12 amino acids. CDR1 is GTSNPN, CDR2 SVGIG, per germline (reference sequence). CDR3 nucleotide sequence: TGTGCCTGGAGCGCCGCCGCCTACGAGCAGTACTTC. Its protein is CAWSAAAYEQYF. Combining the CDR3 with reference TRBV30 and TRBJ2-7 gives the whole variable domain SQTIHQWPATLVQPVGSPLSLECTVEGTSNPNLYWYRQAAGRGLQLLFYSVGIGQISSEVPQNLSASRPQDRQFILSSKKLLLSDSGFYLCAWSAAAYEQYFGPGTRLTVT.

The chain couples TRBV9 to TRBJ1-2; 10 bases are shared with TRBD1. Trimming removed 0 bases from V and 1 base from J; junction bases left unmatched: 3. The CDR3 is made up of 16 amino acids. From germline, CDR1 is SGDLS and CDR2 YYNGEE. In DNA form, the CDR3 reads TGTGCCAGCAGCGTAGACGGGACAGGGGTTAACTATGGCTACACCTTC. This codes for CASSVDGTGVNYGYTF.

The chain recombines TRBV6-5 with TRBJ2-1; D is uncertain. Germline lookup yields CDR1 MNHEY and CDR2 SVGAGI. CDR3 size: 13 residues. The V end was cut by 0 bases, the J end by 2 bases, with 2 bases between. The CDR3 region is CASSYSPYNEQFF. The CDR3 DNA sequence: TGTGCCAGCAGTTACTCTCCCTACAATGAGCAGTTCTTC.

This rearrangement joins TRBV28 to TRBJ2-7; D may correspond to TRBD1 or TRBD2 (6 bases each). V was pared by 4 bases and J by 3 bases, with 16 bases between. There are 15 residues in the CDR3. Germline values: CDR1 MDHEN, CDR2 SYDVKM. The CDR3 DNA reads TGTGCCAGCAGTTCCCGGGACACCGGGGGCTACGAGCAGTACTTC. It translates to CASSSRDTGGYEQYF.

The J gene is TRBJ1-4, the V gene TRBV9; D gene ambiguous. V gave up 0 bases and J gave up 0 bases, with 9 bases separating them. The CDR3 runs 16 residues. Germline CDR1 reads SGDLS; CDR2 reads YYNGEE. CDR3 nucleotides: TGTGCCAGCAGCGTAGCCGGAGATGCAACTAATGAAAAACTGTTTTTT. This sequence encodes CASSVAGDATNEKLFF.

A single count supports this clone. This CDR3 is CASSQDRGSGQPQHF. Here the CDR3 DNA reads TGCGCCAGCAGCCAAGATAGGGGGAGTGGACAGCCCCAGCATTTT. The gene calls are TRBV4-3 and TRBJ1-5; perhaps TRBD1 as D (6 bases). V shed 0 bases and J shed 7 bases, with 13 bases lying between them. Germline V lookup: CDR1 LGHNA, CDR2 YSLEER. This CDR3 has 15 residues.

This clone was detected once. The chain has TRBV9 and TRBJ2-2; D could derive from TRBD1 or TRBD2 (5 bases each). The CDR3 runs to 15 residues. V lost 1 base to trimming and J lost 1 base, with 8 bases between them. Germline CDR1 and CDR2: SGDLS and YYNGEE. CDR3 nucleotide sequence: TGTGCCAGCAGCGTAAGAGGGGTGAACACCGGGGAGCTGTTTTTT. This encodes CASSVRGVNTGELFF.

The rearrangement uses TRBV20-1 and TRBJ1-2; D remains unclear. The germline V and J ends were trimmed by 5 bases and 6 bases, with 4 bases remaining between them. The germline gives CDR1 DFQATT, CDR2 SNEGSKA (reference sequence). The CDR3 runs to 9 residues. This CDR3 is CSAVNGYTF. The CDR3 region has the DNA TGCAGTGCTGTTAATGGCTACACCTTC.